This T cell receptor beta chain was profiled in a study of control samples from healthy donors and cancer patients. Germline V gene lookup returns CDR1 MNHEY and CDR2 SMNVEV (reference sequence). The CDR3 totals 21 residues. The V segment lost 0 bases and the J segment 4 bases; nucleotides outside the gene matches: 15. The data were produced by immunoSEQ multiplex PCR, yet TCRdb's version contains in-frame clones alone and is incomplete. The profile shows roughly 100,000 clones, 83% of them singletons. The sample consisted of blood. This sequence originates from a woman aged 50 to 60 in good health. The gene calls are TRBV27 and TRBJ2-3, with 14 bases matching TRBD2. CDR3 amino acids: CASSLSAPGLAGALRADTQYF. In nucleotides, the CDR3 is TGTGCCAGCAGTTTATCTGCGCCGGGACTAGCGGGGGCCTTAAGGGCAGATACGCAGTATTTT.